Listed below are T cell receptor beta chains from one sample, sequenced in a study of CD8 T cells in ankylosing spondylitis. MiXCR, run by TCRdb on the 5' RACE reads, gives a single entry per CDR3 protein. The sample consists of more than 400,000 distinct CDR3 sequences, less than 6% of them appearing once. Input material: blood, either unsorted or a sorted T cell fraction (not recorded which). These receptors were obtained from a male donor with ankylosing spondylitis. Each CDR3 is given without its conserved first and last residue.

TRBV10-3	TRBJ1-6	AIQGSYNSPLH
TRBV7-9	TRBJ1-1	ASSLTGTYTEAF
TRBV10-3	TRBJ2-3	AISNRVGTDTQY
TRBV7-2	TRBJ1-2	ASRQPRSTWVSYGYT
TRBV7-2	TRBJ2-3	ASSRRRAGIDTQY
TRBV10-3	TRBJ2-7	AISADRIGDEQY
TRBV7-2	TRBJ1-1	ASSLWSGGDTEAF
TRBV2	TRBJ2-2	ASSRDHWDTGELF
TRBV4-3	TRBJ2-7	ASSQGRTDRSYEQY
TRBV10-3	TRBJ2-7	AISDSGQSSYEQY
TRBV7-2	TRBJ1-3	ASSLGWGVNTIY
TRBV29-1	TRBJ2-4	SVEEVGGRDIQY
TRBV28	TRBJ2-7	ASSAGQLVSSYEQY
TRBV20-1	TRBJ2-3	SARVYDLTDTQY
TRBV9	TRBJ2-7	ASSVEAGPTYEQY
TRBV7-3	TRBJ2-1	ASSDLPRSGGYNEQF
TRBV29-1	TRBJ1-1	SVWVNTEAF
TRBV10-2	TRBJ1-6	ASLIPGGGQDSPLH
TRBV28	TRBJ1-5	ASRTGWDQPQH
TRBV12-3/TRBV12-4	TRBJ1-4	ASSLEGNEKLF
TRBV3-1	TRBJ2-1	ASSAGTGAGLNEQF
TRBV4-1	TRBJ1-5	ASSQKGAGQPQH
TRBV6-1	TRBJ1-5	ASRRQGYSNQPQH
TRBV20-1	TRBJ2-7	SASQGADEQY
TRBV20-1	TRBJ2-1	SAAGTSGAYSYNEQF
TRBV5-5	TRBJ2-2	AISSGQLSGELL
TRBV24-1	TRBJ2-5	ATSAGTGNPQETQY
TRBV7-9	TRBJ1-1	ASSSRVGMNTEAF
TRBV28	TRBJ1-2	ASSLQGTVYGYT
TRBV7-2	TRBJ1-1	ASSLAYGLMNTEAF
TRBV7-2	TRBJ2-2	ASSFWGQGLGELF
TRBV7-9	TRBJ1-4	ASSFNHNEKLF
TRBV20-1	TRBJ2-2	CASLAWTNSVTGELF
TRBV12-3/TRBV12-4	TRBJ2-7	ASSFGGQSSYEQY
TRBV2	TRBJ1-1	ASRTDRNTEAF
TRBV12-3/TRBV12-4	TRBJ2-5	ATSSGVKTQY
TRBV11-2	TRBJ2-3	ASSLGVQGTDTQY
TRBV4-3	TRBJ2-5	ASSQDWAGGFETQY
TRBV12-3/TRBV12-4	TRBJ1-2	ASVSGRGLSGYT
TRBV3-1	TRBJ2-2	ASSQEPPQGNGELF
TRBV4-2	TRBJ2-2	ASSQEYLYTGELF
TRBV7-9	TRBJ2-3	ASSLASGATQY
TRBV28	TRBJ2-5	ASSSTGSGETQY
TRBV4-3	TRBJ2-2	ASSLDVRAPGTGELF
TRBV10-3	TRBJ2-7	AISGLASHEQY
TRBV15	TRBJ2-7	ATSRDSPYEQY
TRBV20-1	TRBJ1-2	SARVEPSYGYT
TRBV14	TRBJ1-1	ASSQPKAF
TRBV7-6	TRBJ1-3	ASSMNRDRESTIY
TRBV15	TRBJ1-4	ATSWQEGEKLF
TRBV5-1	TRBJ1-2	ASSFSTHRNYGYT
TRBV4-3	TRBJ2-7	ASSQGLAGSSYEQY
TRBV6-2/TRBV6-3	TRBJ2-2	ASSDRQARHTGELF
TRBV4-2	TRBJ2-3	ASSQDPVADTQY
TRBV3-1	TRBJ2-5	ASSQGLAGRQETQY
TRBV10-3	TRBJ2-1	ATGTSESYNEQF
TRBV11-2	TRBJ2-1	ASSLDREGGTWGEQF
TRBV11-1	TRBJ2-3	ASSVTTSGGTDTQY
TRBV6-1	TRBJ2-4	ASRERGLAKNIQY